This T cell receptor beta chain is drawn from a study of cytomegalovirus exposure and HLA in healthy donors. Both 60 Vbeta primers and 13 Jbeta primers went into the PCR. Generated by immunoSEQ multiplex PCR, the TCRdb table keeps only in-frame clones and is missing some. The repertoire holds about 210,000 clones, with 85% as singletons. Concerning this clone: Its target is not known.

Whole-study findings and limits: Among CMV-associated TCR beta chains, most appeared HLA-restricted in a later analysis.

Trimming pared 5 bases from V and 0 bases from J, leaving 16 bases between. Germline V gene sequence: CDR1 MNHEY, CDR2 SMNVEV (reference sequence). This CDR3 is 16 amino acids long. This clonotype was sampled from a girl aged 2 to 10 in good health and CMV-seronegative. The sample comprised PBMCs. The genes are TRBV27 and TRBJ1-2; maybe TRBD1 (5 bases). The CDR3 loop reads CASSPDRIRANYGYTF. In DNA, the CDR3 is TGTGCCAGCAGTCCCGACAGAATCCGAGCTAACTATGGCTACACCTTC.